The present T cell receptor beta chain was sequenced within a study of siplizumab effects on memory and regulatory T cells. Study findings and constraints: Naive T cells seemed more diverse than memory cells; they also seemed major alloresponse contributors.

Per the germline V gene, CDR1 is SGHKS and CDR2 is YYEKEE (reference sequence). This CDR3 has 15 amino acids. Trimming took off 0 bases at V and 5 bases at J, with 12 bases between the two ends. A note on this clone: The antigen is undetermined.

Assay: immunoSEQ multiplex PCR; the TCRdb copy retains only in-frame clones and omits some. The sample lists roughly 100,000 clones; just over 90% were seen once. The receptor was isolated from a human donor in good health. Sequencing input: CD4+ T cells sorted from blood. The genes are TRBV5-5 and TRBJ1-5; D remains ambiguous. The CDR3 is CASSLGEGSYQPQHF. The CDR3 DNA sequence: TGTGCCAGCAGCTTGGGCGAGGGTTCCTATCAGCCCCAGCATTTT.